One T cell receptor beta chain is described in this entry. The data were taken from a study of CD8 T cells in Susac syndrome. While serving as controls, healthy donors were matched for age and sex. Negative isolation yielded CD4+ and CD8+ T cells, and FACS enriched TEMRA cells. This CDR3 is 18 amino acids long. V lost 7 bases and J lost 0; bases outside the gene matches: 12. Germline CDR1 and CDR2: SGHRS and YFSETQ. RNA was extracted with the RNeasy kit, and a quantity of roughly 0.45 to 1 ug was reverse transcribed using random hexamers. Amplification of TCR beta CDR3 spanned 54 Vbeta and 13 Jbeta via immunoSEQ multiplex PCR. TCRdb fed the immunoSEQ multiplex PCR reads into MiXCR, producing one record per CDR3 protein. The sample has under 200,000 distinct CDR3 sequences, roughly 94% seen once.

This sequence joins TRBV5-1 and TRBJ2-3, with 12 bases identical to TRBD2. The specimen sequenced was CD4+ T cells from PBMCs. The sequence was obtained from a human donor in good health. This chain's CDR3 is CASQLTSGRRISTDTQYF. The CDR3 DNA reads as TGCGCCAGCCAGCTGACTAGCGGGAGAAGGATTAGCACAGATACGCAGTATTTT. The variable domain in full, with the rest retrieved from reference TRBV5-1 and TRBJ2-3, is KAGVTQTPRYLIKTRGQQVTLSCSPISGHRSVSWYQQTPGQGLQFLFEYFSETQRNKGNFPGRFSGRQFSNSRSEMNVSTLELGDSALYLCASQLTSGRRISTDTQYFGPGTRLTVL.